The text below deals with one T cell receptor beta chain. What it binds is unknown. This record comes from a study of radiation and T cells in renal cell carcinoma. Points from the study as a whole: Top tumor clonotypes rose in blood 2 weeks post-radiation, then contracted.

This table comes from immunoSEQ multiplex PCR, and its TCRdb copy is limited to in-frame clones, with some not included. The sample lists 70,000 to 95,000 clones; roughly four fifths were seen once. The time point: baseline pretreatment blood. Stated treatment: 15 Gy SBRT to primary tumor, nephrectomy 4 weeks later. From germline, CDR1 is MNHEY and CDR2 SMNVEV (reference sequence). The CDR3 is 15 amino acids. V shed 5 bases and J 4 bases; nucleotides not matched to a gene: 4. The sequenced sample was blood, obtained from a patient whose treatment included radiotherapy and nephrectomy. The sequence was collected from a man in his 60s with renal cell carcinoma. The chain recombines TRBV27 with TRBJ2-1, with 11 bases fitting TRBD2. This chain's CDR3 is CASSPGLAAYNEQFF. CDR3 DNA: TGTGCCAGCAGTCCGGGACTAGCGGCTTACAATGAGCAGTTCTTC.